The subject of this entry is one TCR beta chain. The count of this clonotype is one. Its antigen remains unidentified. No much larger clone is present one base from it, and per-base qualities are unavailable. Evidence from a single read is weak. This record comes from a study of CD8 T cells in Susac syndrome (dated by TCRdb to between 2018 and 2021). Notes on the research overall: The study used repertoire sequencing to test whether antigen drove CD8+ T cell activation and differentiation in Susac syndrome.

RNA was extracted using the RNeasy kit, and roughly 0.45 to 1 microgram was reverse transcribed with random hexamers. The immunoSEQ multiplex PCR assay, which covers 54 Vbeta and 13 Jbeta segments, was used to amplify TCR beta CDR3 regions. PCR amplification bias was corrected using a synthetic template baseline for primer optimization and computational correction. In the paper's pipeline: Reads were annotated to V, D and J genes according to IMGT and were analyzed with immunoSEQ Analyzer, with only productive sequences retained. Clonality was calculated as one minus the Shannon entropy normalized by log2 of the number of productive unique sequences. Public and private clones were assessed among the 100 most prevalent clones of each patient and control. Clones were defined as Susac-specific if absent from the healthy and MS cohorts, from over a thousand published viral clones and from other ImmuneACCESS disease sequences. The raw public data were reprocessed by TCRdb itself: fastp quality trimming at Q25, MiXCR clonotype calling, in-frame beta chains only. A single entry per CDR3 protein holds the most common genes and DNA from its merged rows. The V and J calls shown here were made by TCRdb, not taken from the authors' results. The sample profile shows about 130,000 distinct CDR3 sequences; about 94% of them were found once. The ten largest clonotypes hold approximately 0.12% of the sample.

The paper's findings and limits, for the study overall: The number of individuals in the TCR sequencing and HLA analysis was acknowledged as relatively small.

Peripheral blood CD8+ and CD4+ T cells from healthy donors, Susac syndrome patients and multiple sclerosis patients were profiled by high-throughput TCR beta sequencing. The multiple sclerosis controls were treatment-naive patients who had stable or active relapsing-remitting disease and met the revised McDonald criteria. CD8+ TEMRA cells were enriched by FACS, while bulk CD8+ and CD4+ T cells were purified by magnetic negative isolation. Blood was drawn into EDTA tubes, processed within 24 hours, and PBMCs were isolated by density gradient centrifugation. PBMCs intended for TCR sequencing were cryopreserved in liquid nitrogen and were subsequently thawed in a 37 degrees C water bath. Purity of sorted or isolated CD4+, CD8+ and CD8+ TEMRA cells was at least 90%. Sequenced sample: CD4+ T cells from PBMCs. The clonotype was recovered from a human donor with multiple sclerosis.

The sequenced DNA: TGCAGCGGAGGGGGACAGGGAGAGACCCAGTACTTC. Its protein product is CSGGGQGETQYF. Recombination linked TRBV29-1 to TRBJ2-5, with 9 bases in between that match TRBD1. From V the trimming removes 7 bases and from J it removes 4 bases, while the gene matches leave 4 bases of the junction unaccounted for. CDR1 and CDR2 (SQVTM, ANQGSEA) derive from the germline V gene. Reading from cysteine to phenylalanine, the CDR3 counts 12 amino acids. Solely the CDR3 DNA is kept, with 36 bases framed from the first base.